This T cell receptor (beta chain) comes out of a study of cytomegalovirus exposure and HLA in healthy donors listed by TCRdb under 2017. Regarding the study in general: In an earlier analysis of 450 to 750 of the donors, less than 350 Gb of sequence data and 117 million unique TCR beta sequences from about 179 million T cells were reported. An early release covering around 630 HLA-typed donors comprised about 300 gigabases of sequencing data and 85 million or so unique TCR sequences. Of the 398 genotyped donors, about 80% fell in the genetic ancestry cluster associated with self-reported Caucasian donors. The study aimed to test whether cataloging public T cell receptors could reveal signatures of past pathogen exposure. The study used immunosequencing to profile the T cell repertoires of some 600 subjects and linked those repertoires to cytomegalovirus serostatus. In addition to the first cohort of 500 to 850 subjects, a separate validation cohort of 130 or so different subjects was used. To predict cytomegalovirus infection status, the study combined high-throughput TCR immunosequencing, statistical association of individual TCRs with disease status, and machine learning. A later analysis re-examined previously published TCR beta repertoires from about 700 donors and added high-resolution HLA genotyping to investigate patterns of TCR occurrence. Rather than drawing on any new phenotypic data, the later analysis identified candidate immune exposures from TCR beta sequences and the way those sequences occurred across donors. To decide whether each TCR beta V gene segment behaved as functional or pseudogenic, an earlier analysis of over 500 of the donors relied on high-throughput TCR beta sequencing. Donor age, sex, ethnicity and CMV serostatus were compiled together with the repertoire data. A later genetic analysis used genome-wide SNP genotypes for about three fifths of the roughly 700 donors, treating that subset as a discovery cohort. All discovery cohort repertoires had been generated on a single sequencing platform. Both class I and class II loci were covered by HLA typing, at four-digit resolution. The number of donors typed differed by locus, with about 629-640 for A, B, C, DRB1 and DQB1, more than 500 for DQA1, approximately 580 for DPA1, and 450 to 480 for DPB1. Five DR-DQ haplotypes were handled as single units for association and clustering because linkage in the cohort was strong. Among about 410 genotyped donors of the cohort, an average of around 240,000 unique TCR beta nucleotide sequences was sequenced per donor, of which 15% to 20% were non-productive.

Library preparation employed the immunoSEQ multiplex PCR assay. For the multiplex PCR, a mixture combining 60 forward primers for TCR Vbeta segments and 13 reverse primers for TCR Jbeta segments was used. Amplification of the CDR3 region of rearranged TCR beta genes was performed with a multiplex PCR assay on genomic DNA. On the Illumina HiSeq System, the amplified TCR beta libraries were sequenced as 87-base-pair reads. On the authors' methods: A later analysis counted approximately 74 million unique TCR beta chains across the 666 repertoires, and some 11 million of these chains were shared by at least two donors. Raw reads were error-corrected and collapsed into unique sequences by a nearest-neighbor algorithm in which closely related sequences were merged to remove PCR and sequencing errors. Alignment of CDR3 sequences to IMGT reference sequences was used to assign V, D and J gene segments. For a sequence to be retained, a match of at least six nucleotides to both a V gene segment and a J gene segment was required. A rearrangement was called productive if the CDR3 had no stop codons and remained in frame with V and J, and every other rearrangement was called non-productive. Following IMGT convention, CDR3 was defined as the stretch from the second conserved V-encoded cysteine up to the conserved J-encoded phenylalanine. Sequences without an unambiguous match to a single V gene segment were excluded from the earlier analysis of about 600 of the donors. An earlier analysis of 587 of the donors called V segments functional above 56.7% productive rearrangements and segregating when the between-donor standard deviation exceeded 5%. A statistical classification framework was developed to diagnose cytomegalovirus status using the catalog of TCR beta chain sequences. In a later analysis, V and J genes were assigned by comparing TCR nucleotide sequences against IMGT/GENE-DB human TR gene sequences. A later analysis assigned CDR3 sequences and most-parsimonious VDJ recombination scenarios with the TCRdist pipeline. In a later analysis, every TCR beta chain was defined by the combination of its CDR3 amino acid sequence and its V-gene family, and reads without a unique V-gene family were dropped. In a later analysis, 550 to 650 highly shared, low-generation-probability nucleotide sequences were removed to address suspected cross-contamination and a sequencing artifact. In a later analysis, a clonal expansion index was calculated for each public chain from normalized within-repertoire ranks of inferred template counts. In a later analysis, generation probabilities were computed with a VDJ recombination model fitted to out-of-frame rearrangements, and the resulting probabilities were checked against IGoR. In a later analysis, TCR-TCR, TCR-HLA and TCR-CMV co-occurrence was scored with hypergeometric tests, and a repertoire-size bias correction was applied to TCR pairs. In a later analysis, false discovery rates were estimated by permuting HLA or CMV assignments 20 times. In a later analysis, co-occurring TCRs were grouped with DBSCAN, and TCRdist sequence similarity was added when clustering was performed within HLA-allele-positive subsets. Repertoires with fewer than 30,000 or more than 120,000 public chains, plus five repertoires with anomalous nucleotide sharing, were excluded from co-occurrence clustering. TCRdb mirrors the immuneACCESS table, restricted to in-frame sequences. Some clones are absent from its copies; in checked studies, under half trace to an unresolved V gene, and the reason for the others is unknown. The D gene and trimming were derived from the DNA, and the V and J assignments and clone size from that table. The sample table holds over 150,000 clones, of which 65% to 85% were seen once. Of the sample, about 2.8% falls within the top ten clones.

This clone was counted only a few times. Which antigen it targets is not known. No base qualities exist here, and no much larger clone lies one base off it. Counted from cysteine to phenylalanine, this CDR3 has 13 amino acids. Only CDR3 DNA is held: 39 bases, read in frame from base 1. As encoded in the germline V gene, CDR1 is SGHTA while CDR2 is FQGNSA. Trimming removed 11 bases from V and 1 base from J; the gene matches leave 2 bases unexplained. In total, 500 to 700 healthy bone marrow donors made up the cohort. All cohort members were sampled while nominally healthy, although unrecorded immune exposures were likely present. The donor tested CMV seronegative, placing the donor among the 350 or so seronegative members of the cohort. Every donor gave a peripheral blood sample, and the peripheral blood mononuclear cells from that sample were used for TCR beta sequencing. Genomic DNA was extracted from the blood cell samples with the Qiagen DNeasy Blood Extraction Kit.

Study-wide findings and limitations: Because HLA typing was unavailable for some donors at each locus, only the typed subset was used in association tests. Specific HLA alleles were associated with 15,000 to 20,000 TCR beta sequences at a false discovery rate of 0.05 in a later analysis. A later genetic analysis associated a missense DCLRE1C variant with V-gene and J-gene trimming of TCR beta chains, and an independent cohort replicated the association. In both the original and validation cohorts, the classifier was reported to diagnose cytomegalovirus status with high specificity and sensitivity. A further reported finding was that TCR beta sequences accurately predicted the HLA-A and HLA-B alleles for most subjects in the first cohort. Three of the identified cytomegalovirus-associated TCR beta chains were confirmed in vitro to be specific for cytomegalovirus antigens. In the study, about 150 TCR beta chains were listed as associated with cytomegalovirus. Because the 87-base-pair reads could not distinguish some IMGT-functional V segments, including TRBV6-2 and TRBV6-3, those segments were excluded. A group of highly shared sequence variants was considered likely to be a technical artifact of the sequencing pipeline. While some public TCRs were present in many individuals, most TCR sequences turned up only very rarely across donors. According to a later analysis, most CMV-associated TCR beta chains appeared to be HLA-restricted, and the HLA associations seemed to be driven largely by CMV exposure. The earlier analysis of approximately 540 of the donors excluded some 16 rarely observed V segments, including chromosome 9 orphons, because counts were too low. The authors suggested that the approach could potentially be generalized to other disease states and immunological phenotypes. According to a later analysis, parvovirus B19, influenza, CMV and Epstein-Barr virus appeared linked to several top co-occurrence clusters. A later genetic analysis reported fewer N-insertions in productive TCRs among donors in an Asian-associated ancestry cluster than the roughly 620-donor mean. Linkage disequilibrium might explain the correlated functional status among segregating V segments, but an unknown experimental factor could not be ruled out. The presence/absence analyses assumed that sequencing depth was roughly uniform across donors, and that assumption may not be true. According to a later analysis, TCR association rates differed among HLA loci, with DRB1 alleles showing the most associated TCRs and HLA-C alleles showing the fewest. When HLA alleles, especially DR and DQ, strongly co-occurred, attributing TCR associations to individual alleles was difficult. In this cohort, only TCR beta chains were sequenced, and detectable features were limited by the absence of alpha or paired-chain data. In an earlier analysis of approximately 590 of the donors, most TCR beta V segments appeared in productive rearrangements about 90% or about 30% of the time, broadly matching IMGT annotations. In a later analysis, HLA-associated TCR beta chains were found to be more clonally expanded and to have lower generation probabilities than equally common non-associated chains. Immune exposure information for the cohort was limited to CMV serostatus.

Sequencing used PBMCs. This receptor chain uses TRBV7-2 and TRBJ2-3; 11 junctional bases match TRBD2. This TCR was sampled from a man in his late teens or twenties in good health and CMV-seronegative. At the DNA level, the sequence is TGTGCCTCGGGACTAGCGGGCACAGATACGCAGTATTTT. Its coded protein is CASGLAGTDTQYF.